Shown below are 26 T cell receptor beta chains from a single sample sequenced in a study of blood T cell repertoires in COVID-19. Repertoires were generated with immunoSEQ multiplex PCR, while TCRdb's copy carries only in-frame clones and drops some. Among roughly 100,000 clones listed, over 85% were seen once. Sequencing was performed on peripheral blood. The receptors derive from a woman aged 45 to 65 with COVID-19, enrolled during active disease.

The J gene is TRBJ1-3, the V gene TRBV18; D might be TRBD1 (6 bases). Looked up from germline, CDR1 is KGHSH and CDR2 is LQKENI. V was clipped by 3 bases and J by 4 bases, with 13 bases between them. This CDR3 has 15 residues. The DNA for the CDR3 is TGTGCCAGCTCACCGCAGGGGCTGGCGGGAAACACCATATATTTT. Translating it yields CASSPQGLAGNTIYF.

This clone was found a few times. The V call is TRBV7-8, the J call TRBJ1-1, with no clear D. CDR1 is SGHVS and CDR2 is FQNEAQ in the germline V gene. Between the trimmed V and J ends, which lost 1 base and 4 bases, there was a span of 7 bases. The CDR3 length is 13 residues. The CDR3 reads CASSLGLSTEAFF. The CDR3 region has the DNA TGTGCCAGCAGCTTAGGGTTGAGCACTGAAGCTTTCTTT.

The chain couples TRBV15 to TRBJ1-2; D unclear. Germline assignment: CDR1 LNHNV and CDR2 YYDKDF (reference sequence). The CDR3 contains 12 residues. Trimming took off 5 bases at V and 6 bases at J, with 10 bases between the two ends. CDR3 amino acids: CATSWTGDGYTF. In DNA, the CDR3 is TGTGCCACCAGCTGGACTGGGGATGGCTACACCTTC.

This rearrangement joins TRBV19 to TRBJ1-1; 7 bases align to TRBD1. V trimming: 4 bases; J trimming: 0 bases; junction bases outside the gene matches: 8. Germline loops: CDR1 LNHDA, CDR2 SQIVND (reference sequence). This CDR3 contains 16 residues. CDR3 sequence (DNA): TGTGCCAGTAGTAGGGGGGACAGACTTATGAACACTGAAGCTTTCTTT. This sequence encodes CASSRGDRLMNTEAFF.

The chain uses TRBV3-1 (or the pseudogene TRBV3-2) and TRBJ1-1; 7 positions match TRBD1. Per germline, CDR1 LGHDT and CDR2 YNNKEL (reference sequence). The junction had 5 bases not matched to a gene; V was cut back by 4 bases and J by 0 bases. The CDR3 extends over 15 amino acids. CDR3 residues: CASSPRQGMNTEAFF. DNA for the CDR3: TGTGCCAGCAGCCCTAGACAGGGTATGAACACTGAAGCTTTCTTT.

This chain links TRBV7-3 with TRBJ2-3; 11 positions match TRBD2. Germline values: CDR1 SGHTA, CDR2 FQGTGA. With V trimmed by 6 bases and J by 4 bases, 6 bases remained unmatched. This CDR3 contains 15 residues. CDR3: CASRLAGGPADTQYF. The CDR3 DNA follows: TGTGCCAGCAGGTTAGCGGGGGGGCCCGCAGATACGCAGTATTTT.

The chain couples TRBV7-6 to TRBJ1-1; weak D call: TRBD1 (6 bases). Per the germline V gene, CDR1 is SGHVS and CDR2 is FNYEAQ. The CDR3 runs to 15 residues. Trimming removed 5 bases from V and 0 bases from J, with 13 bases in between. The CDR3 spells CASSNFQGMNTEAFF. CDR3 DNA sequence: TGTGCCAGCAGCAACTTTCAGGGGATGAACACTGAAGCTTTCTTT.

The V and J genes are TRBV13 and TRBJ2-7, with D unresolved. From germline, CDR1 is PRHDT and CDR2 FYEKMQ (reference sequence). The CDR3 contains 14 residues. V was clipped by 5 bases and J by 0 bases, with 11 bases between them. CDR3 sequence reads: CASSAVASSYEQYF. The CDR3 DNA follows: TGTGCCAGCAGCGCCGTGGCAAGCTCCTACGAGCAGTACTTC.

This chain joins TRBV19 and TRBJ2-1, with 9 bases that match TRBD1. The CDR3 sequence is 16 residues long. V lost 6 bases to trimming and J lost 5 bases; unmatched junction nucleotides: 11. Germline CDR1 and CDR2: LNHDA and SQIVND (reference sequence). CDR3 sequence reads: CASSPFTGTGNNEQFF. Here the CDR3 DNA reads TGTGCCAGTAGCCCTTTTACCGGGACAGGGAACAATGAGCAGTTCTTC.

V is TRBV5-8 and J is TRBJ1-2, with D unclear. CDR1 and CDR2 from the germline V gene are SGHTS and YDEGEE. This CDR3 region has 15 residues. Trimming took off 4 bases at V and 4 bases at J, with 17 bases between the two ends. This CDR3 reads CASSREVGTFYGYTF. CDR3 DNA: TGTGCCAGCAGCCGGGAGGTGGGTACCTTCTATGGCTACACCTTC.

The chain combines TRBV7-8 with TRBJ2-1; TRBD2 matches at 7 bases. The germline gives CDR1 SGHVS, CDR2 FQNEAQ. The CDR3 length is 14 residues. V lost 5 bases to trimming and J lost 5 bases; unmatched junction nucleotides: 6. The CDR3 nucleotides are TGTGCCAGCAGCCGACCCGGGGGGAACAATGAGCAGTTCTTC. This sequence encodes CASSRPGGNNEQFF.

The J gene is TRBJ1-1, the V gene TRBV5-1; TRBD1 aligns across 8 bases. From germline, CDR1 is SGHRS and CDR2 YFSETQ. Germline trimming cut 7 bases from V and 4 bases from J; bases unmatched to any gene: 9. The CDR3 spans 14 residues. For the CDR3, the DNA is TGCGCCAGCGGAACGACAGGGGAGGGCACTGAAGCTTTCTTT. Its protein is CASGTTGEGTEAFF.

CDR3 residues: CATSRDLQTVPGNTIYF. CDR3 in DNA: TGTGCCACCAGCAGAGACCTACAGACAGTGCCTGGAAACACCATATATTTT. V usage is TRBV15 and J usage is TRBJ1-3; D is possibly TRBD1 (5 bases). The CDR3 runs to 17 residues. The V gene's germline CDR1 is LNHNV and CDR2 YYDKDF (reference sequence). Trimming took off 0 bases at V and 2 bases at J, with 14 bases between the two ends.

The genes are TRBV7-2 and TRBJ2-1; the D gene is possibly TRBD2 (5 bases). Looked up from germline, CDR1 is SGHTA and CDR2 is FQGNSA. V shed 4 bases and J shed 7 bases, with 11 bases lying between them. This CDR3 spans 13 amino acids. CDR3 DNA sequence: TGTGCCAGCAGCTCACCGCCGGGGAATGAGCAGTTCTTC. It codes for CASSSPPGNEQFF.

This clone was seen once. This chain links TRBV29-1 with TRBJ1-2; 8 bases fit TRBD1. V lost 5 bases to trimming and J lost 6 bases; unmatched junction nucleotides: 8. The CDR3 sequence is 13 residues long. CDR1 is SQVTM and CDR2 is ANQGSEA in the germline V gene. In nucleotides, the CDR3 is TGCAGCGTTCACGCGGACAGGGAGGATGGCTACACCTTC. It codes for CSVHADREDGYTF.

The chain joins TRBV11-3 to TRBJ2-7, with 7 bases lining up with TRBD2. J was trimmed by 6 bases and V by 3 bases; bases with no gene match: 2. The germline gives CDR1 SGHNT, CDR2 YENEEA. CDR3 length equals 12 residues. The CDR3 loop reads CASSFSGGEQYF. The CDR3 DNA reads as TGTGCCAGCAGCTTCTCGGGGGGCGAGCAGTACTTC.

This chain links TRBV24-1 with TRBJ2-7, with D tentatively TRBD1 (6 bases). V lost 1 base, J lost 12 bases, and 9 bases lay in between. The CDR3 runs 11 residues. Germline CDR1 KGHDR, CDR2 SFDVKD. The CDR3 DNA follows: TGTGCCACCAGTGATTTTGGGACACTGTACGTC. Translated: CATSDFGTLYV.

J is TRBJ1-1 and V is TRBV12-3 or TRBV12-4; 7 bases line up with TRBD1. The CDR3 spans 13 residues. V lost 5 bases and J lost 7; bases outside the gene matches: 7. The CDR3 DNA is TGTGCCAGCAGTCCGACAGGGCAAAATGAAGCTTTCTTT. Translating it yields CASSPTGQNEAFF.

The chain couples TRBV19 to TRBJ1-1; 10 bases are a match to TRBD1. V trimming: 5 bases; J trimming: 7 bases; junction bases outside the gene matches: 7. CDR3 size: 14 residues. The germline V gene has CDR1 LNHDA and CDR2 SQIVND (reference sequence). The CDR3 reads CASSPRTGGSEAFF. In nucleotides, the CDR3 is TGTGCCAGTAGTCCACGGACAGGGGGAAGTGAAGCTTTCTTT.

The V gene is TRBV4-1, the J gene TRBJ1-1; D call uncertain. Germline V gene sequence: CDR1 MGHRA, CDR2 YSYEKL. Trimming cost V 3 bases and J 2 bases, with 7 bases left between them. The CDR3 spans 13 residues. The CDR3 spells CASSQTGNTEAFF. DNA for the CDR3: TGCGCCAGCAGCCAGACGGGTAACACTGAAGCTTTCTTT.

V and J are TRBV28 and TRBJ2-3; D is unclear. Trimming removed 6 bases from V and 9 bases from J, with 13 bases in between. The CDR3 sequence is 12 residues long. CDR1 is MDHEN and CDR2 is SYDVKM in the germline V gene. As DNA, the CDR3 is TGTGCCAGCAGCACCCTCAGTGGCACGCAGTATTTT. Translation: CASSTLSGTQYF.

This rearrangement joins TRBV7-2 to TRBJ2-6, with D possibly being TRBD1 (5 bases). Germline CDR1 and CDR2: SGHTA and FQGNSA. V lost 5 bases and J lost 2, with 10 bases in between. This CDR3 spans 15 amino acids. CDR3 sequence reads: CASSRLGAGANVLTF. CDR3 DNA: TGTGCCAGCAGCCGTTTAGGGGCTGGGGCCAACGTCCTGACTTTC.

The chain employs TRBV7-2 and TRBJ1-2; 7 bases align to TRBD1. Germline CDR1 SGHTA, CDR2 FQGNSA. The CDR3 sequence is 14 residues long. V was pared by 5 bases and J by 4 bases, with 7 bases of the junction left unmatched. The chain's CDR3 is CASSRGTVTYGYTF. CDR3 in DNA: TGTGCCAGCAGCCGCGGGACAGTAACCTATGGCTACACCTTC.

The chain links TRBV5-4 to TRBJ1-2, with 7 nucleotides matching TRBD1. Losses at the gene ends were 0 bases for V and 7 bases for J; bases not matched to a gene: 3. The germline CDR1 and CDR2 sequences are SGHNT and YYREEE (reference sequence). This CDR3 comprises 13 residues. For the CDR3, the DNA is TGTGCCAGCAGCTTGGACAGGGGATCTGGCTACACCTTC. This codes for CASSLDRGSGYTF.

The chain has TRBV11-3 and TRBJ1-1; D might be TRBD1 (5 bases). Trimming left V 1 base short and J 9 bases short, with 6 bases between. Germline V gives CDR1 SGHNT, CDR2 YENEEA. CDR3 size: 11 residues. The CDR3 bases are TGTGCCAGCAGCTTAGGACAGAAAGCTTTCTTT. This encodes CASSLGQKAFF.

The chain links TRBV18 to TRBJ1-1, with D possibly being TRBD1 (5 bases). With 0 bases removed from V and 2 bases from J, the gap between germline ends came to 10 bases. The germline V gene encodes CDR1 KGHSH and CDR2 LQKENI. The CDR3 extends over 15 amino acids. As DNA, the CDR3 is TGTGCCAGCTCACCACCGACGGGGGTCAACACTGAAGCTTTCTTT. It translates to CASSPPTGVNTEAFF.